The rows below give T cell receptor beta chains drawn from one sample of a study of CD8 T cells in ankylosing spondylitis. TCRdb re-derived calls from the 5' RACE reads in MiXCR, one entry per CDR3 protein. This sample has fewer than 150,000 distinct CDR3 sequences, with about 7% found just once. Sequenced input: blood, either unsorted or a sorted T cell fraction (not recorded which). The origin of the receptors is a female donor with ankylosing spondylitis or in good health (not recorded which). The CDR3 runs from the conserved cysteine through the conserved F or W. The order of the fields is J gene, V gene, clone size, D gene, CDR3 protein, CDR3 DNA. The D gene is left open where the match is weak. Clone size is given for some rows only: seen once, a few or many times, or a class if the clone is expanded.

>TRBJ1-1|TRBV29-1|.|.
CSAAYREPHIITEAFF
TGCAGCGCTGCCTACAGGGAGCCTCACATAATCACTGAAGCTTTCTTT
>TRBJ2-3|TRBV12-3/TRBV12-4|.|.
CASSFNRDDTDTQYF
TGTGCCAGCAGTTTTAACAGGGACGATACAGATACGCAGTATTTT
>TRBJ2-3|TRBV29-1|many|.
CSVEGTSTDTQYF
TGCAGCGTTGAGGGGACTAGCACAGATACGCAGTATTTT
>TRBJ1-5|TRBV6-1|many|.
CASSGGGNNQPQHF
TGTGCCAGCAGTGGGGGGGGAAACAATCAGCCCCAGCATTTT
>TRBJ2-3|TRBV7-9|few|.
CASSLVTSGDTQYF
TGTGCCAGCAGCTTAGTGACCTCCGGGGATACGCAGTATTTT
>TRBJ1-1|TRBV7-9|.|TRBD1
CASSSTGVTEAFF
TGTGCCAGCAGTTCGACAGGGGTTACTGAAGCTTTCTTT
>TRBJ2-3|TRBV2|many|TRBD2
CASSVLASGGTDTQYF
TGTGCCAGCAGTGTACTAGCGAGTGGGGGCACAGATACGCAGTATTTT
>TRBJ1-2|TRBV5-1|many|.
CASSYDPGPGGGYTF
TGCGCCAGCAGCTACGACCCGGGACCAGGAGGGGGCTACACCTTC
>TRBJ2-7|TRBV15|many|.
CATSRDPIGTPNYEQYF
TGTGCCACCAGCAGAGACCCAATAGGGACACCTAACTACGAGCAGTACTTC
>TRBJ2-7|TRBV29-1|many|.
CSVVGGGSLSYEQYF
TGCAGCGTTGTAGGTGGAGGAAGCCTCTCCTACGAGCAGTACTTC
>TRBJ2-7|TRBV20-1|.|.
CSATDWSSEQYF
TGCAGTGCTACTGACTGGAGCTCCGAGCAGTACTTC
>TRBJ1-2|TRBV4-2|many|.
CASSQEETVNYGYTF
TGTGCCAGCAGCCAAGAGGAGACAGTCAACTATGGCTACACCTTC
>TRBJ1-1|TRBV12-3/TRBV12-4|many|.
CASTWRATTEAFF
TGTGCCAGCACCTGGCGGGCAACCACTGAAGCTTTCTTT
>TRBJ2-1|TRBV5-1|many|TRBD2
CASSRVGLTLNEQFF
TGCGCCAGCAGCCGAGTGGGACTAACTTTAAATGAGCAGTTCTTC
>TRBJ2-1|TRBV20-1|many|.
CSARLGSREFF
TGCAGTGCTAGGCTCGGTTCTCGGGAGTTCTTC
>TRBJ2-3|TRBV5-5|many|TRBD1
CASSLTGGVNTQYF
TGTGCCAGCAGCTTGACAGGGGGCGTAAATACGCAGTATTTT
>TRBJ1-1|TRBV30|few|TRBD1
CAWRGTGTSEAFF
TGTGCCTGGAGAGGGACAGGGACCTCTGAAGCTTTCTTT
>TRBJ2-1|TRBV4-1|many|.
CASSQPWGETSNEQFF
TGCGCCAGCAGCCAACCCTGGGGAGAAACCTCAAATGAGCAGTTCTTC
>TRBJ2-4|TRBV9|many|.
CASSVGPPGRDLAKNIQYF
TGTGCCAGCAGCGTAGGTCCCCCCGGCAGGGACTTAGCCAAAAACATTCAGTACTTC
>TRBJ1-2|TRBV20-1|many|.
CSAREAGNYGYTF
TGCAGTGCTAGAGAGGCGGGAAACTATGGCTACACCTTC
>TRBJ2-3|TRBV5-1|many|.
CASSLPSTDTQYF
TGCGCCAGCAGCTTGCCTAGCACAGATACGCAGTATTTT
>TRBJ1-1|TRBV20-1|many|TRBD1
CSARVDRQNTEAFF
TGCAGTGCTAGAGTGGACAGGCAAAACACTGAAGCTTTCTTT
>TRBJ2-1|TRBV10-3|few|.
CAISDNNNEQFF
TGTGCCATCAGTGACAACAACAATGAGCAGTTCTTC
>TRBJ2-1|TRBV12-3/TRBV12-4|many|TRBD2
CASRGLAGVSYNEQFF
TGTGCCAGCCGGGGACTAGCGGGGGTTTCCTACAATGAGCAGTTCTTC
>TRBJ2-5|TRBV18|many|.
CASSPPVEETQYF
TGTGCCAGCTCACCACCGGTGGAAGAGACCCAGTACTTC
>TRBJ1-2|TRBV6-1|few|.
CASSFVRAYGYTF
TGTGCCAGCAGCTTTGTCAGGGCCTATGGCTACACCTTC
>TRBJ1-1|TRBV20-1|.|.
CSASSGRATEAFF
TGCAGTGCTAGTTCGGGCAGGGCCACTGAAGCTTTCTTT
>TRBJ2-3|TRBV20-1|many|TRBD1
CSASRTGTPDTQYF
TGCAGTGCTAGCAGGACAGGGACGCCAGATACGCAGTATTTT
>TRBJ2-2|TRBV12-3/TRBV12-4|.|.
CASSGLSGELFF
TGTGCCAGCAGTGGGTTGTCCGGGGAGCTGTTTTTT
>TRBJ2-2|TRBV29-1|many|.
CSVEGSVNTGELFF
TGCAGCGTTGAAGGGTCAGTCAACACCGGGGAGCTGTTTTTT
>TRBJ1-2|TRBV29-1|many|TRBD1
CSVVGDRGHGYTF
TGCAGCGTTGTTGGGGACAGGGGCCATGGCTACACCTTC
>TRBJ2-1|TRBV20-1|many|TRBD2
CSARDPSGGPRYNEQFF
TGCAGTGCTAGAGATCCTAGCGGGGGGCCTCGTTACAATGAGCAGTTCTTC
>TRBJ1-4|TRBV7-2|many|.
CASSLRPISNEKLFF
TGTGCCAGCAGCTTACGACCGATATCTAATGAAAAACTGTTTTTT
>TRBJ2-2|TRBV5-1|many|TRBD1
CASSLETGENTGELFF
TGCGCCAGCAGCTTGGAGACAGGGGAGAACACCGGGGAGCTGTTTTTT
>TRBJ1-1|TRBV7-8|few|.
CASSLLRSEAFF
TGTGCCAGCAGCTTACTTCGGAGTGAAGCTTTCTTT
>TRBJ1-2|TRBV13|many|.
CASRPWAGFVGYTF
TGTGCCAGCAGACCCTGGGCAGGTTTCGTTGGCTACACCTTC
>TRBJ2-1|TRBV20-1|many|TRBD2
CSALPGTSSDEQFF
TGCAGTGCTCTCCCCGGGACTAGCTCCGATGAGCAGTTCTTC
>TRBJ2-1|TRBV12-3/TRBV12-4|.|TRBD2
CTCSFRGVLSGGANEQFF
TGTACCTGCAGTTTCCGAGGAGTACTAAGCGGGGGGGCCAATGAGCAGTTCTTC
>TRBJ2-5|TRBV5-1|many|.
CASSLAGGPETQYF
TGCGCCAGCAGCTTGGCCGGGGGGCCAGAGACCCAGTACTTC
>TRBJ1-6|TRBV7-6|many|.
CASSSSGPGSPLHF
TGTGCCAGCAGCTCCTCAGGGCCGGGTTCACCCCTCCACTTT
>TRBJ1-1|TRBV5-1|many|.
CASSQSPHNTEAFF
TGCGCCAGCAGCCAAAGCCCCCACAACACTGAAGCTTTCTTT
>TRBJ2-1|TRBV5-1|many|.
CASSLRTSSYNEQFF
TGCGCCAGCAGCCTCCGGACTTCCTCCTACAATGAGCAGTTCTTC
>TRBJ1-4|TRBV4-1|many|.
CASSQVSDTNEKLFF
TGCGCCAGCAGCCAAGTCTCCGACACAAATGAAAAACTGTTTTTT
>TRBJ1-1|TRBV19|many|.
CASSISGNSRNTEAFF
TGTGCCAGTAGTATCAGTGGCAACTCAAGGAACACTGAAGCTTTCTTT
>TRBJ1-1|TRBV12-3/TRBV12-4|many|.
CASNLYPREGTEAFF
TGTGCCAGCAATCTTTACCCGAGGGAGGGCACTGAAGCTTTCTTT
>TRBJ1-4|TRBV20-1|many|.
CSAGPGGGRF
TGCAGTGCTGGCCCTGGGGGGGGTCGCTTT
>TRBJ2-7|TRBV20-1|many|.
CSVGQGSSYEQYF
TGCAGTGTCGGGCAGGGCAGCTCCTACGAGCAGTACTTC
>TRBJ1-2|TRBV5-5|few|.
CASSLEPLVGYGYTF
TGTGCCAGCAGCTTGGAACCACTGGTCGGGTATGGCTACACCTTC
>TRBJ2-7|TRBV6-1|few|.
CASSEIDEREQYF
TGTGCCAGCAGTGAGATTGATGAACGCGAGCAGTACTTC
>TRBJ1-4|TRBV5-1|many|.
CASSLEGTNEKLFF
TGCGCCAGCAGCTTGGAAGGGACTAATGAAAAACTGTTTTTT
>TRBJ2-1|TRBV29-1|many|TRBD2
CSAKQLAGGGEQFF
TGCAGCGCCAAACAACTAGCGGGGGGCGGTGAGCAGTTCTTC
>TRBJ2-1|TRBV5-1|few|.
CASRWRPLYNEQFF
TGCGCCAGCAGATGGCGACCCCTTTACAATGAGCAGTTCTTC